This T cell receptor beta chain was captured in a study of beta chain features in type 1 diabetes. Study overall: The patient and healthy donor groups were comparable for age, gender and cell yields. The examined sorted cells totaled 107,917,701 across samples. Study results and limitations: In the patient group, naive, central memory and Treg TCRB repertoires seemed more alike than in the healthy donor group. The study found moderately but significantly shorter TCRB CDR3s in all four CD4+ subsets of Type 1 diabetes patients. There was no resolution here of whether HLA type influences TCRB rearrangement.

The V gene's germline CDR1 is SGHAT and CDR2 FQNNGV. V was trimmed by 2 bases and J by 8 bases, leaving 18 bases between them. The CDR3 is 15 amino acids. A note on this clone: The antigen is undetermined.

Reverse transcribing all isolated RNA meant expressed TCRB transcripts were sequenced. Using immunoSEQ multiplex PCR, the repertoire was profiled, and TCRdb retains in-frame clones only, with some absent. Here the sample spans roughly 230,000 clones, roughly 10% being singletons. Input material: naive CD4+ T cells from blood. The J gene is TRBJ1-2, the V gene TRBV11-2; a weak D match, TRBD1 (5 bases). This receptor was taken from a young man with type 1 diabetes. The CDR3 region is CASSLRSQVHRGYTF. CDR3 in DNA: TGTGCCAGCAGCTTAAGGTCACAGGTCCATAGGGGCTACACCTTC.